The T cell receptor (beta chain) described here comes from a study of blood T cell repertoires in COVID-19. Looking at the study overall: Sites across the United States, Italy and Spain contributed samples from acute and convalescent COVID-19. T cells, B-cell-depleted T cells, or PBMCs supplied cDNA or gDNA.

Methods used by the authors: Scientists estimated how many nucleated cells there were by amplifying reference gene primers. Profiling relied on immunoSEQ multiplex PCR, and the TCRdb table lists in-frame clones only, not all of them. V, J and clone size are taken as reported in that table, and D and trimming were inferred from the DNA itself. The table shows 330,000 or so clones, with approximately 89% occurring only once. Enrollment of patients from Seattle took place during active infection, with longitudinal follow-up. V lost 6 bases, J lost 8 bases, and 10 bases lay in between. This CDR3 comprises 11 residues. Germline V gene sequence: CDR1 SGHDN, CDR2 FVKESK.

This sequence was found in a woman aged 60-70 years with COVID-19, enrolled during active disease. The sequenced sample consisted of peripheral blood. V and J are TRBV14 and TRBJ1-1; D unresolved. Here the CDR3 reads CASRIGWEAFF. Written as DNA, the CDR3 is TGTGCCAGCAGGATTGGCTGGGAAGCTTTCTTT. The entire variable domain, with the rest obtained from reference TRBV14 and TRBJ1-1, is as follows: EAGVTQFPSHSVIEKGQTVTLRCDPISGHDNLYWYRRVMGKEIKFLLHFVKESKQDESGMPNNRFLAERTGGTYSTLKVQPAELEDSGVYFCASRIGWEAFFGQGTRLTVV.